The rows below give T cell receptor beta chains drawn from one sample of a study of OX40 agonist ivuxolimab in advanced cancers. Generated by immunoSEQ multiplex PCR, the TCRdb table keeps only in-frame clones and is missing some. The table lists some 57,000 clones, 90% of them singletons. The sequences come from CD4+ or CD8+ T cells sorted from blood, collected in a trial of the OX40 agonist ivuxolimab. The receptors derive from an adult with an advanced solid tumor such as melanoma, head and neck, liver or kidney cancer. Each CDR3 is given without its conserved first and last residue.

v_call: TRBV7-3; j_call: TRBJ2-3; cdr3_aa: ASSSTGTQTQY
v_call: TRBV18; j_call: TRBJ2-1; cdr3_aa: ASSRELAGEVNEQF
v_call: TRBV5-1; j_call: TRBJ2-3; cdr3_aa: ASSPSPTGSTDTQY
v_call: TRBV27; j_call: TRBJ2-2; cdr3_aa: ASMGNTGELF
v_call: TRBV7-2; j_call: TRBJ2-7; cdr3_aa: ASSPMGRPPYEQY
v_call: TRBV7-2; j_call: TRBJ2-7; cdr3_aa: ASSAGTYEQY
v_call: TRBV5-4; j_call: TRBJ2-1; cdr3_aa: ASSSGQDGHNEQF
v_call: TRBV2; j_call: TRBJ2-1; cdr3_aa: ASSVSGSTYNEQF
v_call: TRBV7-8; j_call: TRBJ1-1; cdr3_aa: ASSLDRDRWVNTEAF
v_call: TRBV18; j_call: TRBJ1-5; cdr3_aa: ASSPRRGEGSNQPQH
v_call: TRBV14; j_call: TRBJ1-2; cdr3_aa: ASSPYLNYGYT
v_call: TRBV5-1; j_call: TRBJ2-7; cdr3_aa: ASRLDRAFEQY
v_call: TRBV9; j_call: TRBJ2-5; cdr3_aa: ASSVGGTSGQETQY
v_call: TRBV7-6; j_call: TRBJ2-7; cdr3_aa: ASSFWTGGAKYEQY
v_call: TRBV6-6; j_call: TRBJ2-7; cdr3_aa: ASSYSEGRSYEQY
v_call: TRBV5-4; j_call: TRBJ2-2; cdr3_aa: ASSLEQGRRAGLGGELF
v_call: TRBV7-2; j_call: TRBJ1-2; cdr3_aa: ASSFPGGKSYGYT
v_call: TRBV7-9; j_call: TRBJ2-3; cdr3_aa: ASSPPPLAGVRGDTQY
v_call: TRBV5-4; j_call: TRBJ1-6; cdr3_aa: ASSPPRGRGNSPLH
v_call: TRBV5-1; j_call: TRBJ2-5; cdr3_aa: ASSPRLAGGSETQY
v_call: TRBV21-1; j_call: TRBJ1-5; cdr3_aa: ASSKAGISNQPQH
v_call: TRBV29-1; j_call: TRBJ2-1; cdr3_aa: SVGGTGGYNEQF
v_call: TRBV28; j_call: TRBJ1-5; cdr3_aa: ASSLSAGGFQPQH
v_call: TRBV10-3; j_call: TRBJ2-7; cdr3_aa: AINCTGSISSYEQY
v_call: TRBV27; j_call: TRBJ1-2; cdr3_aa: ASSFRENYGYT
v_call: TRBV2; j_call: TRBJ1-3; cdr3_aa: ASRFQGTVSGNTIY
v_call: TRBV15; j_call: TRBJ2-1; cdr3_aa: ATSIGTRPPIDEQF
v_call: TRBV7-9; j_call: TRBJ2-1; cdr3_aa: ASSHRTSGTTYNEQF
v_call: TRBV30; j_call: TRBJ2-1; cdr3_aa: AWPRGVGGLRNEQF
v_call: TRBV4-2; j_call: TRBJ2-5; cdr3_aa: ASSQPGTSGKETQY
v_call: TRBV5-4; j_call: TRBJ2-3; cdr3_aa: ASSLVSGRVSDTQY
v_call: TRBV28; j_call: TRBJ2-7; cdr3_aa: ASSFLQGAFYEQY
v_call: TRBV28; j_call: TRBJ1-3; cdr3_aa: ASSLTPKGSGNTIY
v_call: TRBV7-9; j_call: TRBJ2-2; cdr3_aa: ASSTGLAGGANTGELF
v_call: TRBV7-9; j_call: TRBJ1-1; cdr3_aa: ASSPPGGSTEAF
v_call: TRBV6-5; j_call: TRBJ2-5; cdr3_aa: ASSERRQETQY
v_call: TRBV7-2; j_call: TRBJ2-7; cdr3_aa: ASTVPSSYEQY
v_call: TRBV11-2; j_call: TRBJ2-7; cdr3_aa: ASSYTWTGSYEQY
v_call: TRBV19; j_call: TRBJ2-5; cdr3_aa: ASNPGGGSETQY
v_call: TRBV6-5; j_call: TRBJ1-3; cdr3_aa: ASTKPGADTIY
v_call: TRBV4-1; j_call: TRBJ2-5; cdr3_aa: ASSLSRGGQGGETQY
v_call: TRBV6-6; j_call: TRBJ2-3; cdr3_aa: ASNPGTSIVDTQY
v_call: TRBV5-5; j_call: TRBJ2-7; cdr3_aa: ASSPLNSDEQY
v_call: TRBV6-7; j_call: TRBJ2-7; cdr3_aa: ASSYSPSADRPYEQY
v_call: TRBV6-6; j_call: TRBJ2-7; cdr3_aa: ASSVGQRNEQY
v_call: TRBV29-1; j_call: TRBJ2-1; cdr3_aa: SASSTRTSQF
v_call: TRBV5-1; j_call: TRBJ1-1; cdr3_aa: ASSPLGQVNTEAF
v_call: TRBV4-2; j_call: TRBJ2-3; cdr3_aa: ASSRTGSTDTQY
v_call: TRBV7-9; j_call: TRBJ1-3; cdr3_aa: ASSLGGAGNTIY
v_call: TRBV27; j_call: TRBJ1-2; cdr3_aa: ASSFGTGAYGYT